The 15 T cell receptor beta chains in this list originate from one sample, sequenced in a study of shared clonotypes between healthy human individuals. The assay was immunoSEQ multiplex PCR, and TCRdb's table has in-frame clones only and misses some. The sample includes 640,000 or so clones, 60% to 80% of them seen just once. Sequenced sample: memory CD4+ T cells sorted from blood. Regarding subset: CD45RA-negative fraction. These receptors were collected from a woman aged 25 to 39 in good health.

The V call is TRBV28, the J call TRBJ2-7; D not resolved. This CDR3 spans 12 amino acids. V lost 4 bases and J 6 bases, leaving 10 bases between the germline ends. CDR1 is MDHEN, CDR2 SYDVKM, per germline. The CDR3, as DNA: TGTGCCAGCAGTTCCCGATTCGGCGAGCAGTACTTC. This gives the protein CASSSRFGEQYF.

The gene calls are TRBV10-3 and TRBJ2-3; the D is unclear. The CDR3 sequence is 14 residues long. Germline-derived CDR1 and CDR2 are ENHRY and SYGVKD. Deletions cut 6 bases from V and 0 bases from J, with 10 bases between. CDR3 nucleotides: TGTGCCATCAGGATTAAAAATAGCACAGATACGCAGTATTTT. Translating gives CAIRIKNSTDTQYF.

The rearrangement joins TRBV7-2 to TRBJ2-2; 13 bases align to TRBD2. V gave up 5 bases and J gave up 8 bases; unmatched junction bases: 8. CDR3 length equals 16 residues. CDR1 SGHTA and CDR2 FQGNSA come from the germline V gene. The CDR3 loop reads CASSVGLAGAPGELFF. CDR3 bases: TGTGCCAGCAGCGTCGGACTAGCGGGAGCCCCGGGGGAGCTGTTTTTT.

V usage is TRBV18 and J usage is TRBJ2-2; D might be TRBD2 (6 bases). CDR3 length: 16 amino acids. Germline CDR1 is KGHSH and CDR2 is LQKENI. Between the trimmed V and J ends, which lost 8 bases and 5 bases, there was a span of 21 bases. The CDR3 DNA reads TGTGCCAGCACGACAAGCCTAGGAGGAGGGACCGGGGAGCTGTTTTTT. It encodes CASTTSLGGGTGELFF.

The chain couples TRBV5-1 to TRBJ2-1; D not resolved. In germline, CDR1 is SGHRS, CDR2 YFSETQ. V was trimmed by 7 bases and J by 2 bases, leaving 10 bases between them. This CDR3 has 13 residues. The chain's CDR3 is CASGETPYNEQFF. The CDR3 nucleotides are TGCGCCAGCGGAGAGACACCCTACAATGAGCAGTTCTTC.

V gene TRBV18 combines with J gene TRBJ1-2; D uncertain. Between the trimmed V and J ends, which lost 6 bases and 2 bases, there was a span of 7 bases. This CDR3 has 12 residues. Germline V gene sequence: CDR1 KGHSH, CDR2 LQKENI. This chain's CDR3 is CASSHKNYGYTF. The CDR3 nucleotides read TGTGCCAGCTCGCACAAGAACTATGGCTACACCTTC.

This clone has a single count. The chain carries TRBV27 and TRBJ1-1, with D perhaps TRBD1 (5 bases). Trimming removed 6 bases at V and 4 bases at J, with 18 bases between. CDR3 length: 15 amino acids. The germline V gene has CDR1 MNHEY and CDR2 SMNVEV (reference sequence). The CDR3 DNA follows: TGTGCCAGCAGCCGGGACCCAGTTATGGGCACTGAAGCTTTCTTT. Residues: CASSRDPVMGTEAFF.

V and J are TRBV5-6 and TRBJ2-5; the match to TRBD1 covers 7 bases. Per germline, CDR1 SGHDT and CDR2 YYEEEE. The CDR3 has 14 residues. V shed 3 bases, J shed 5 bases, and the junction held 7 bases outside the gene matches. DNA for the CDR3: TGTGCCAGCAGCTGGGACAGTTCCTTGGAGACCCAGTACTTC. This codes for CASSWDSSLETQYF.

The V gene is TRBV4-1, the J gene TRBJ1-5; D not resolved. Trimming took off 0 bases at V and 1 base at J, with 7 bases between the two ends. Germline CDR1 is MGHRA and CDR2 is YSYEKL. The CDR3 consists of 15 residues. The CDR3 region is CASSQESTSNQPQHF. The CDR3, as DNA: TGCGCCAGCAGCCAAGAGTCTACGAGCAATCAGCCCCAGCATTTT.

This clone was picked up many times. This rearrangement joins TRBV28 to TRBJ2-7, with no clear D. Germline CDR1 and CDR2: MDHEN and SYDVKM. V was trimmed by 5 bases and J by 8 bases, leaving 16 bases between them. The length of the CDR3 is 13 residues. This CDR3 reads CASSASGQVKQYF. The CDR3, as DNA: TGTGCCAGCAGTGCATCTGGGCAGGTTAAGCAGTACTTC.

The chain is built from TRBV5-1 and TRBJ1-1, with D possibly being TRBD1 (6 bases). V shed 0 bases and J shed 3 bases, with 9 bases lying between them. CDR1 and CDR2 from the germline V gene are SGHRS and YFSETQ. CDR3 length equals 14 residues. For the CDR3, the DNA is TGCGCCAGCAGCTTGGGGGGGCCCCACACTGAAGCTTTCTTT. Residues: CASSLGGPHTEAFF.

This sequence joins TRBV7-2 and TRBJ2-4, with D unresolved. V was shortened by 2 bases and J by 6 bases, with 5 bases between the two germline ends. CDR3 size: 12 residues. CDR1 and CDR2 (germline): SGHTA, FQGNSA. CDR3 DNA: TGTGCCAGCAGCTTACAGCGAAACATTCAGTACTTC. Its protein product is CASSLQRNIQYF.

The chain carries TRBV7-9 and TRBJ1-1, with D possibly TRBD1 on 5 matching bases. This CDR3 is 16 amino acids long. Germline CDR1 reads SEHNR; CDR2 reads FQNEAQ (reference sequence). Trimming cost V 5 bases and J 1 base, with 17 bases left between them. CDR3 residues: CASSPKSGTGNTEAFF. As DNA, the CDR3 is TGTGCCAGCAGCCCTAAATCCGGGACCGGGAACACTGAAGCTTTCTTT.

The V call is TRBV7-9, the J call TRBJ2-5; D is possibly TRBD2 (7 bases). This CDR3 is 14 amino acids long. The V gene lost 7 bases and the J gene lost 4 bases, with 16 bases spanning the gap. The V gene's germline CDR1 is SEHNR and CDR2 FQNEAQ (reference sequence). The CDR3 protein is CASISSGGGETQYF. As DNA, the CDR3 is TGTGCCAGCATTTCTAGCGGAGGGGGAGAGACCCAGTACTTC.

V is TRBV11-2 and J is TRBJ1-2; D possibly corresponds to TRBD1 (5 bases). The CDR3 is 16 residues long. V was pared by 2 bases and J by 4 bases, with 17 bases between. Germline V lookup: CDR1 SGHAT, CDR2 FQNNGV. The CDR3 here is CASSLRDRGSAYGYTF. For the CDR3, the DNA is TGTGCCAGCAGCTTAAGGGACCGGGGGTCAGCCTATGGCTACACCTTC.